This is a list of T cell receptor beta chains from one sample in a study of CD4 T cells in relation to SARS-CoV-2 and coronaviruses. What these receptors recognize is not known. The method was immunoSEQ multiplex PCR; TCRdb's version includes in-frame clones alone and lacks a portion of them. The sample consists of approximately 40,000 clones, around four fifths of them appearing once. Material: memory CD4+ T cells from PBMCs, cultured in vitro. These receptor sequences come from an adult with COVID-19. The CDR3 runs from the conserved cysteine through the conserved F or W. Each record gives: V gene, clone size, D gene, J gene, CDR3 DNA, CDR3 protein. The D gene is left open where the match is weak. A row's size may be missing; if present it is once, few, many or a size class.

V gene: TRBV7-9; clone size: .; D gene: TRBD2; J gene: TRBJ2-1; CDR3 DNA: TGTGCCAGCAGCTTAGGGTCTAGCGGGAACAATGAGCAGTTCTTC; CDR3 protein: CASSLGSSGNNEQFF
V gene: TRBV9; clone size: once; D gene: .; J gene: TRBJ2-6; CDR3 DNA: TGTGCCAGCAGTGTTTATACAGGGAGGGAGGCCAACGTCCTGACTTTC; CDR3 protein: CASSVYTGREANVLTF
V gene: TRBV2; clone size: few; D gene: .; J gene: TRBJ2-5; CDR3 DNA: TGTGCCAGCAGTGAATGGGAAGTTGGACCCGCTCCGTACTTC; CDR3 protein: CASSEWEVGPAPYF
V gene: TRBV11-2; clone size: .; D gene: .; J gene: TRBJ2-6; CDR3 DNA: TGTGCCAGCAGCTTAGATAAGGGGTGGGGGGCCAACGTCCTGACTTTC; CDR3 protein: CASSLDKGWGANVLTF
V gene: TRBV4-1; clone size: medium-sized; D gene: TRBD2; J gene: TRBJ2-7; CDR3 DNA: TGCGCCAGCAGCCAAGTTTTCTTGACTAGCGGGAGCGTCTACGAGCAGTACTTC; CDR3 protein: CASSQVFLTSGSVYEQYF
V gene: TRBV4-3; clone size: .; D gene: .; J gene: TRBJ2-1; CDR3 DNA: TGCGCCAGCAGCCAAGATTACCCAGGTCTACTTTCCTACAATGAGCAGTTCTTC; CDR3 protein: CASSQDYPGLLSYNEQFF
V gene: TRBV7-9; clone size: few; D gene: .; J gene: TRBJ1-6; CDR3 DNA: TGTGCCAGCAGCCGTAATTCACCCCTCCACTTT; CDR3 protein: CASSRNSPLHF
V gene: TRBV6-1; clone size: .; D gene: .; J gene: TRBJ1-4; CDR3 DNA: TGTGCCAGCAGTGCTACCCCCCGGACAACTAATGAAAAACTGTTTTTT; CDR3 protein: CASSATPRTTNEKLFF
V gene: TRBV4-1; clone size: .; D gene: TRBD1; J gene: TRBJ2-7; CDR3 DNA: TGCGCCAGCAGCCAAGTCCTGGATCCGGGACAGGGGGGCGAGCAGTACTTC; CDR3 protein: CASSQVLDPGQGGEQYF
V gene: TRBV7-9; clone size: .; D gene: .; J gene: TRBJ1-4; CDR3 DNA: TGTGCCAGCAGCTTCGGAGATGCAACTAATGAAAAACTGTTTTTT; CDR3 protein: CASSFGDATNEKLFF
V gene: TRBV7-9; clone size: .; D gene: .; J gene: TRBJ2-2; CDR3 DNA: TGTGCCAGCACCGCCGGGCAGGGGAACACCGGGGAGCTGTTTTTT; CDR3 protein: CASTAGQGNTGELFF
V gene: TRBV4-3; clone size: .; D gene: .; J gene: TRBJ1-5; CDR3 DNA: TGCGCCAGCAGCCAAGTCGGAGGGGTCCGTGATGGTCAGCCCCAGCATTTT; CDR3 protein: CASSQVGGVRDGQPQHF
V gene: TRBV6-6; clone size: .; D gene: TRBD2; J gene: TRBJ2-1; CDR3 DNA: TGTGCCAGCAGCCGACGCGCCGGCGGGAGTGGGGTCAATGAGCAGTTCTTC; CDR3 protein: CASSRRAGGSGVNEQFF
V gene: TRBV28; clone size: few; D gene: TRBD1; J gene: TRBJ2-3; CDR3 DNA: TGTGCCAGCAGTTCACACGGACAGGGGTTATCAGATACGCAGTATTTT; CDR3 protein: CASSSHGQGLSDTQYF
V gene: TRBV9; clone size: .; D gene: .; J gene: TRBJ1-2; CDR3 DNA: TGTGCCAGCAGCGTATTGGGGGGATCGGGCTACACCTTC; CDR3 protein: CASSVLGGSGYTF
V gene: TRBV18; clone size: few; D gene: TRBD1; J gene: TRBJ2-1; CDR3 DNA: TGTGCCAGCTCACCACCGGGGGGACAGGGGGACAATGAGCAGTTCTTC; CDR3 protein: CASSPPGGQGDNEQFF
V gene: TRBV4-2; clone size: .; D gene: .; J gene: TRBJ2-7; CDR3 DNA: TGTGCCAGCAGCCAAGATTCTCTCTCCTACGAGCAGTACTTC; CDR3 protein: CASSQDSLSYEQYF
V gene: TRBV12-5; clone size: .; D gene: .; J gene: TRBJ1-1; CDR3 DNA: TGTGCTAGTGGTTTGGACACTGAAGCTTTCTTT; CDR3 protein: CASGLDTEAFF
V gene: TRBV4-2; clone size: .; D gene: TRBD1; J gene: TRBJ1-1; CDR3 DNA: TGTGCCAGCAGCCAAGTACAGGGGGCTTTGGGGGCTGAAGCTTTCTTT; CDR3 protein: CASSQVQGALGAEAFF
V gene: TRBV5-1; clone size: few; D gene: TRBD2; J gene: TRBJ2-2; CDR3 DNA: TGCGCCACCAGCCAAACCGGGACTAGGGGGACCGGGGAGCTGTTTTTT; CDR3 protein: CATSQTGTRGTGELFF
V gene: TRBV4-1; clone size: few; D gene: .; J gene: TRBJ2-2; CDR3 DNA: TGCGCCAGCAGCCAAGTGGTTCACCCGGGCGGCGGGGAGCTGTTTTTT; CDR3 protein: CASSQVVHPGGGELFF
V gene: TRBV7-2; clone size: .; D gene: .; J gene: TRBJ2-5; CDR3 DNA: TGTGCCAGCAGCCTAAACCCCGGCCTAGGGACCCAGTACTTC; CDR3 protein: CASSLNPGLGTQYF
V gene: TRBV7-2; clone size: .; D gene: .; J gene: TRBJ1-5; CDR3 DNA: TGTGCCAGCAGCAAAGACAGATCCCAGCCCCAGCATTTT; CDR3 protein: CASSKDRSQPQHF
V gene: TRBV6-5; clone size: .; D gene: .; J gene: TRBJ1-6; CDR3 DNA: TGTGCCAGCGTACCCTGGGGGTATAATTCACCCCTCCACTTT; CDR3 protein: CASVPWGYNSPLHF
V gene: TRBV19; clone size: .; D gene: .; J gene: TRBJ1-3; CDR3 DNA: TGTGCCAGTAGCGAAAGCTACTCTGGAAACACCATATATTTT; CDR3 protein: CASSESYSGNTIYF
V gene: TRBV28; clone size: .; D gene: .; J gene: TRBJ2-2; CDR3 DNA: TGTGCCAGTGTAAACAGGGTAGCCGGGGAGCTGTTTTTT; CDR3 protein: CASVNRVAGELFF
V gene: TRBV3-1/TRBV3-2; clone size: .; D gene: .; J gene: TRBJ2-6; CDR3 DNA: TGTGCCAGCAGCCCCTCCGGTGGGGCCAACGTCCTGACTTTC; CDR3 protein: CASSPSGGANVLTF
V gene: TRBV6-5; clone size: .; D gene: TRBD1; J gene: TRBJ1-2; CDR3 DNA: TGTGCCAGCAGTCGCGCCGGGACAGGGAATGGCTACACCTTC; CDR3 protein: CASSRAGTGNGYTF
V gene: TRBV7-8; clone size: .; D gene: TRBD2; J gene: TRBJ2-3; CDR3 DNA: TGTGCCAGCAGCGCCCTAGCGGGTCTTAGCACAGATACGCAGTATTTT; CDR3 protein: CASSALAGLSTDTQYF
V gene: TRBV6-1; clone size: .; D gene: .; J gene: TRBJ1-5; CDR3 DNA: TGTGCCAGCAGTGAAGGGCCGGGGCAGCCCCAGCATTTT; CDR3 protein: CASSEGPGQPQHF
V gene: TRBV9; clone size: .; D gene: .; J gene: TRBJ2-2; CDR3 DNA: TGTGCCAGCAGCGTAAAGGAGGGACAATCTCCGAACACCGGGGAGCTGTTTTTT; CDR3 protein: CASSVKEGQSPNTGELFF
V gene: TRBV18; clone size: .; D gene: .; J gene: TRBJ2-7; CDR3 DNA: TGTGCCAGCTCACGGGACTCTAAATCCTACGAGCAGTACTTC; CDR3 protein: CASSRDSKSYEQYF
V gene: TRBV18; clone size: .; D gene: TRBD1; J gene: TRBJ2-2; CDR3 DNA: TGTGCCAGCTCACTACAGGGGGCCACCGGGGAGCTGTTTTTT; CDR3 protein: CASSLQGATGELFF
V gene: TRBV6-2/TRBV6-3; clone size: once; D gene: TRBD2; J gene: TRBJ2-3; CDR3 DNA: TGTGCCAGCAGTTATGGACTAGCGGGAGGGCCAGATACGCAGTATTTT; CDR3 protein: CASSYGLAGGPDTQYF
V gene: TRBV29-1; clone size: .; D gene: TRBD2; J gene: TRBJ2-7; CDR3 DNA: TGCAGCGTTGGTGGGGGGGTCTCCTACGAGCAGTACTTC; CDR3 protein: CSVGGGVSYEQYF
V gene: TRBV3-1/TRBV3-2; clone size: .; D gene: .; J gene: TRBJ1-3; CDR3 DNA: TGTGCCAGCAGCCAGGCTGGGAACACCATATATTTT; CDR3 protein: CASSQAGNTIYF
V gene: TRBV7-3; clone size: .; D gene: .; J gene: TRBJ2-1; CDR3 DNA: TGTGCCAGCAGCTTAACCGTGGACTTCCCCTACAATGAGCAGTTCTTC; CDR3 protein: CASSLTVDFPYNEQFF
V gene: TRBV7-8; clone size: .; D gene: .; J gene: TRBJ2-2; CDR3 DNA: TGTGCCAGCAGCACCCGAGACAGGAACACCGGGGAGCTGTTTTTT; CDR3 protein: CASSTRDRNTGELFF
V gene: TRBV10-2; clone size: .; D gene: .; J gene: TRBJ2-7; CDR3 DNA: TGCGCCAGCAGTGAGTCTTTGCCTCCTCTACGGCAGTACTTC; CDR3 protein: CASSESLPPLRQYF
V gene: TRBV24-1; clone size: .; D gene: .; J gene: TRBJ1-2; CDR3 DNA: TGTGCCACCAGTGATTTGCAGTCTCGTGGCTACACCTTC; CDR3 protein: CATSDLQSRGYTF
V gene: TRBV28; clone size: few; D gene: .; J gene: TRBJ1-1; CDR3 DNA: TGTGCCAGCAGGGGAGCAGTGAACACTGAAGCTTTCTTT; CDR3 protein: CASRGAVNTEAFF
V gene: TRBV7-2; clone size: once; D gene: TRBD2; J gene: TRBJ2-3; CDR3 DNA: TGTGCCAGCAGCCCCGGGGGGGCTACTAGCACAGATACGCAGTATTTT; CDR3 protein: CASSPGGATSTDTQYF
V gene: TRBV9; clone size: .; D gene: .; J gene: TRBJ2-7; CDR3 DNA: TGTGCCAGCAGCCTCAATTCCGCCTACGAGCAGTACTTC; CDR3 protein: CASSLNSAYEQYF
V gene: TRBV10-3; clone size: few; D gene: .; J gene: TRBJ2-7; CDR3 DNA: TGTGCCATCTACGGGGGCAGCCGGTCCGTCGAGCAGTACTTC; CDR3 protein: CAIYGGSRSVEQYF
V gene: TRBV27; clone size: .; D gene: TRBD2; J gene: TRBJ2-1; CDR3 DNA: TGTGCCAGCAGTTTAGGGGTAGCGGGCAGCTCCTACAATGAGCAGTTCTTC; CDR3 protein: CASSLGVAGSSYNEQFF
V gene: TRBV5-1; clone size: .; D gene: .; J gene: TRBJ2-7; CDR3 DNA: TGCGCCAGCAGCTTGGGCTGGACCAAAAGCTCCTACGAGCAGTACTTC; CDR3 protein: CASSLGWTKSSYEQYF
V gene: TRBV6-6; clone size: .; D gene: .; J gene: TRBJ1-2; CDR3 DNA: TGTGCCAGCAGTTACGAGGGAACGTGGGGCTACACCTTC; CDR3 protein: CASSYEGTWGYTF
V gene: TRBV5-1; clone size: .; D gene: TRBD1; J gene: TRBJ2-5; CDR3 DNA: TGCGCCAGCAGCCGAACGACAGGGCAGGAGACCCAGTACTTC; CDR3 protein: CASSRTTGQETQYF
V gene: TRBV6-5; clone size: once; D gene: .; J gene: TRBJ1-1; CDR3 DNA: TGTGCCAGCAGTTACTCCAGCAGGGTCGGAGCTTTCTTT; CDR3 protein: CASSYSSRVGAFF
V gene: TRBV10-3; clone size: .; D gene: .; J gene: TRBJ2-3; CDR3 DNA: TGTGCCATCAGTCGGGGGGACCAGGGGGCTGGAGATACGCAGTATTTT; CDR3 protein: CAISRGDQGAGDTQYF
V gene: TRBV19; clone size: .; D gene: .; J gene: TRBJ2-1; CDR3 DNA: TGTGCCAGTAGTATAGATTTGGTACTTGACATACTATACTACAATGAGCAGTTCTTC; CDR3 protein: CASSIDLVLDILYYNEQFF
V gene: TRBV27; clone size: .; D gene: .; J gene: TRBJ2-7; CDR3 DNA: TGTGCCAGCAGTTTATCGCTCGGATTCTACGAGCAGTACTTC; CDR3 protein: CASSLSLGFYEQYF
V gene: TRBV4-3; clone size: .; D gene: .; J gene: TRBJ2-7; CDR3 DNA: TGCGCCAGCAGCCAGAGAGCGGACTACTCCTACGAGCAGTACTTC; CDR3 protein: CASSQRADYSYEQYF
V gene: TRBV5-1; clone size: .; D gene: TRBD2; J gene: TRBJ2-1; CDR3 DNA: TGCGCCAGCAGCTTGCAACTAGCGGGATACAATGAGCAGTTCTTC; CDR3 protein: CASSLQLAGYNEQFF
V gene: TRBV7-8; clone size: .; D gene: .; J gene: TRBJ2-2; CDR3 DNA: TGTGCCACCTCGGCCCTCGGGAACACCGGGGAGCTGTTTTTT; CDR3 protein: CATSALGNTGELFF
V gene: TRBV5-1; clone size: .; D gene: TRBD2; J gene: TRBJ2-7; CDR3 DNA: TGCGCCAGCAGCTCAACTTATAAGAGACTAGCGGGAACTACCTACGAGCAGTACTTC; CDR3 protein: CASSSTYKRLAGTTYEQYF
V gene: TRBV27; clone size: few; D gene: .; J gene: TRBJ2-3; CDR3 DNA: TGTGCCAGCAGTAGGGTTGGGGCAGATACGCAGTATTTT; CDR3 protein: CASSRVGADTQYF
V gene: TRBV6-5; clone size: .; D gene: .; J gene: TRBJ1-4; CDR3 DNA: TGTGCCAGCAGTTACGGCACAGGAAGAGGAAAACTGTTTTTT; CDR3 protein: CASSYGTGRGKLFF
V gene: TRBV2; clone size: few; D gene: .; J gene: TRBJ1-5; CDR3 DNA: TGTGCCAGCAGCCAAGGGGTGGGTGCTCAGCCCCAGCATTTT; CDR3 protein: CASSQGVGAQPQHF